This TCR beta chain was obtained from a study of OX40 agonist ivuxolimab in advanced cancers. Clones were read by immunoSEQ multiplex PCR, and TCRdb kept only the in-frame ones, dropping some. The sample contains around 46,000 clones, 90% to 95% of which appear only once. In germline, CDR1 is MNHEY, CDR2 SVGAGI. The CDR3 is 14 amino acids. J lost 2 bases, V lost 6 bases, and 6 bases had no gene match. The source material was CD4+ or CD8+ T cells sorted from blood, sampled in a trial of the OX40 agonist ivuxolimab. The source is an adult with an advanced solid tumor such as melanoma, head and neck, liver or kidney cancer. V and J are TRBV6-5 and TRBJ1-2, with 7 bases that match TRBD1. For the CDR3, the DNA is TGTGCCAGCAGGATATTGGACAGGAACTATGGCTACACCTTC. This encodes CASRILDRNYGYTF.